The rows below give T cell receptor beta chains drawn from one sample of a study of T cell responses to AZD1222 COVID-19 vaccine. Using immunoSEQ multiplex PCR, the repertoire was profiled, and TCRdb retains in-frame clones only, with some absent. The sample includes about 210,000 clones, 92% of them seen just once. The sequences come from peripheral blood, collected on day 0 of AZD1222 vaccination. The receptor set was obtained from an adult in good health. CDR3s include the opening cysteine and the closing phenylalanine or tryptophan. A D gene is named only where the DNA matches it firmly.

v_gene,d_gene,j_gene,CDR3aa
TRBV4-2,TRBD2,TRBJ2-7,CASSQSLAGASYEQYF
TRBV5-1,TRBD1,TRBJ2-1,CASSTGGAYNEQFF
TRBV5-1,-,TRBJ2-2,CASSLLGGSNTGELFF
TRBV7-8,TRBD1,TRBJ1-4,CASSFGTGVGEKLFF
TRBV4-1,TRBD1,TRBJ1-3,CASSQAGQGKGNTIYF
TRBV18,-,TRBJ2-5,CASSERQQETQYF
TRBV7-8,TRBD1,TRBJ1-2,CASSFDRGHGYTF
TRBV10-3,-,TRBJ1-4,CAIQPSQGSGEKLFF
TRBV5-4,-,TRBJ2-1,CASSLGASNPYNEQFF
TRBV7-7,-,TRBJ2-1,CASSSLGSTYNEQFF
TRBV5-1,-,TRBJ1-2,CASSLGGPGTDGYTF
TRBV5-4,-,TRBJ2-1,CASSQDASSYNEQFF
TRBV19,TRBD1,TRBJ1-5,CASSPGGGSNQPQHF
TRBV23-1,-,TRBJ1-1,CASSQSVRVRTEAFF
TRBV29-1,-,TRBJ1-1,CSVAGRGMNTEAFF
TRBV25-1,-,TRBJ1-2,CASSEQTGYGYTF
TRBV12-5,-,TRBJ1-3,CASGLVGNTIYF
TRBV28,-,TRBJ1-1,CASSLGSGQMNTEAFF
TRBV12-3/TRBV12-4,-,TRBJ1-1,CASSLSLRVEAFF
TRBV5-1,-,TRBJ2-3,CASSLDRSTDTQYF
TRBV6-1,-,TRBJ2-7,CASSEARGEGLENF
TRBV5-1,TRBD1,TRBJ2-7,CATRLGTGDYEQYF
TRBV6-5,-,TRBJ1-1,CASRRTMQSPEAFF
TRBV18,-,TRBJ2-5,CASSPRAGQETQYF
TRBV28,-,TRBJ2-6,CASSLAGSSGANVLTF
TRBV5-1,-,TRBJ1-3,CASSLASNRNTIYF